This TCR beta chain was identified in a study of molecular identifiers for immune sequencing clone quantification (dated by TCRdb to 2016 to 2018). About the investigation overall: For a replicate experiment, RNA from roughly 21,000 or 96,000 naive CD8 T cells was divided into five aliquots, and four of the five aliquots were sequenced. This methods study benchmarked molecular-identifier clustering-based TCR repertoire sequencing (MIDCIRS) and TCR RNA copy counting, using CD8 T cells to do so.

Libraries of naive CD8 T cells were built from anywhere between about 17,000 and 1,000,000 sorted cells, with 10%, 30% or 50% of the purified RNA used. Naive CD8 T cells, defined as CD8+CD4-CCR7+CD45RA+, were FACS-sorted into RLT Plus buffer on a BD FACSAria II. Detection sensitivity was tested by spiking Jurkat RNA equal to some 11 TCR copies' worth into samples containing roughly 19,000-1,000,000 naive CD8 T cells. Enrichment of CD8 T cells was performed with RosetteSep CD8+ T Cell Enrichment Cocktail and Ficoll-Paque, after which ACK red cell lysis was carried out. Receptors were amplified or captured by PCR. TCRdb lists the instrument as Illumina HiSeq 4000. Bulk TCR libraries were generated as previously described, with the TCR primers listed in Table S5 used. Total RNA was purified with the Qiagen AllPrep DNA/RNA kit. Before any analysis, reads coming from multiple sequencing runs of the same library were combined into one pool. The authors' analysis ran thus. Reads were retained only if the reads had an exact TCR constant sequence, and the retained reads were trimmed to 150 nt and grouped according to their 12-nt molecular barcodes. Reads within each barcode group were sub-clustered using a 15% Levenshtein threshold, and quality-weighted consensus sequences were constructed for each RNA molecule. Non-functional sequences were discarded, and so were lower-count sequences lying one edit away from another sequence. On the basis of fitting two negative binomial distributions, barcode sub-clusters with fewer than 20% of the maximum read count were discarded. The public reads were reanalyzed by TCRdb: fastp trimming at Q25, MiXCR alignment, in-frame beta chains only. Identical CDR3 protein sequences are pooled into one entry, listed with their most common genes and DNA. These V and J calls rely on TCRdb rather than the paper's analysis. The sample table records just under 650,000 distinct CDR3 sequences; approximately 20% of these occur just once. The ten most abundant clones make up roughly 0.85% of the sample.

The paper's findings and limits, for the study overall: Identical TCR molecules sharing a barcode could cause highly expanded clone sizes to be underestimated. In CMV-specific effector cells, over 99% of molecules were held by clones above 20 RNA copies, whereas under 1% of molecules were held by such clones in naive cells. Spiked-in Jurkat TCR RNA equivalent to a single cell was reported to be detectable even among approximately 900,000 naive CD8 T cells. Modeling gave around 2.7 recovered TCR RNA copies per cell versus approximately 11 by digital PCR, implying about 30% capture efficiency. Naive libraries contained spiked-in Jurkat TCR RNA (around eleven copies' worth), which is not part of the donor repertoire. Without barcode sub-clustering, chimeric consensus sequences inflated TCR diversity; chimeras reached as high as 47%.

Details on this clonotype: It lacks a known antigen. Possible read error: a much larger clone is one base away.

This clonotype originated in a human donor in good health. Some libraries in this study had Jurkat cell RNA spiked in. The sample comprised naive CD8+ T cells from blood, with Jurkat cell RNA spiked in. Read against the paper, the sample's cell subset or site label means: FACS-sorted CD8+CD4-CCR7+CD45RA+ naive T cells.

The CDR3 protein is CASSFIAGGENEQFF. The bases are TGCGCCAGCAGCTTCATAGCGGGCGGAGAAAATGAGCAGTTCTTC. The chain links TRBV4-3 with TRBJ2-1, with 7 bases in between that match TRBD2. Trimming accounts for 5 bases at V and 7 bases at J, while the number of junction bases matched to no gene is 11. The germline V gene provides CDR1 LGHNA and CDR2 YSLEER. The CDR3 sequence holds 15 residues, the cysteine and phenylalanine included. Only the CDR3 DNA is retained, 45 bases long and in frame from the first base.